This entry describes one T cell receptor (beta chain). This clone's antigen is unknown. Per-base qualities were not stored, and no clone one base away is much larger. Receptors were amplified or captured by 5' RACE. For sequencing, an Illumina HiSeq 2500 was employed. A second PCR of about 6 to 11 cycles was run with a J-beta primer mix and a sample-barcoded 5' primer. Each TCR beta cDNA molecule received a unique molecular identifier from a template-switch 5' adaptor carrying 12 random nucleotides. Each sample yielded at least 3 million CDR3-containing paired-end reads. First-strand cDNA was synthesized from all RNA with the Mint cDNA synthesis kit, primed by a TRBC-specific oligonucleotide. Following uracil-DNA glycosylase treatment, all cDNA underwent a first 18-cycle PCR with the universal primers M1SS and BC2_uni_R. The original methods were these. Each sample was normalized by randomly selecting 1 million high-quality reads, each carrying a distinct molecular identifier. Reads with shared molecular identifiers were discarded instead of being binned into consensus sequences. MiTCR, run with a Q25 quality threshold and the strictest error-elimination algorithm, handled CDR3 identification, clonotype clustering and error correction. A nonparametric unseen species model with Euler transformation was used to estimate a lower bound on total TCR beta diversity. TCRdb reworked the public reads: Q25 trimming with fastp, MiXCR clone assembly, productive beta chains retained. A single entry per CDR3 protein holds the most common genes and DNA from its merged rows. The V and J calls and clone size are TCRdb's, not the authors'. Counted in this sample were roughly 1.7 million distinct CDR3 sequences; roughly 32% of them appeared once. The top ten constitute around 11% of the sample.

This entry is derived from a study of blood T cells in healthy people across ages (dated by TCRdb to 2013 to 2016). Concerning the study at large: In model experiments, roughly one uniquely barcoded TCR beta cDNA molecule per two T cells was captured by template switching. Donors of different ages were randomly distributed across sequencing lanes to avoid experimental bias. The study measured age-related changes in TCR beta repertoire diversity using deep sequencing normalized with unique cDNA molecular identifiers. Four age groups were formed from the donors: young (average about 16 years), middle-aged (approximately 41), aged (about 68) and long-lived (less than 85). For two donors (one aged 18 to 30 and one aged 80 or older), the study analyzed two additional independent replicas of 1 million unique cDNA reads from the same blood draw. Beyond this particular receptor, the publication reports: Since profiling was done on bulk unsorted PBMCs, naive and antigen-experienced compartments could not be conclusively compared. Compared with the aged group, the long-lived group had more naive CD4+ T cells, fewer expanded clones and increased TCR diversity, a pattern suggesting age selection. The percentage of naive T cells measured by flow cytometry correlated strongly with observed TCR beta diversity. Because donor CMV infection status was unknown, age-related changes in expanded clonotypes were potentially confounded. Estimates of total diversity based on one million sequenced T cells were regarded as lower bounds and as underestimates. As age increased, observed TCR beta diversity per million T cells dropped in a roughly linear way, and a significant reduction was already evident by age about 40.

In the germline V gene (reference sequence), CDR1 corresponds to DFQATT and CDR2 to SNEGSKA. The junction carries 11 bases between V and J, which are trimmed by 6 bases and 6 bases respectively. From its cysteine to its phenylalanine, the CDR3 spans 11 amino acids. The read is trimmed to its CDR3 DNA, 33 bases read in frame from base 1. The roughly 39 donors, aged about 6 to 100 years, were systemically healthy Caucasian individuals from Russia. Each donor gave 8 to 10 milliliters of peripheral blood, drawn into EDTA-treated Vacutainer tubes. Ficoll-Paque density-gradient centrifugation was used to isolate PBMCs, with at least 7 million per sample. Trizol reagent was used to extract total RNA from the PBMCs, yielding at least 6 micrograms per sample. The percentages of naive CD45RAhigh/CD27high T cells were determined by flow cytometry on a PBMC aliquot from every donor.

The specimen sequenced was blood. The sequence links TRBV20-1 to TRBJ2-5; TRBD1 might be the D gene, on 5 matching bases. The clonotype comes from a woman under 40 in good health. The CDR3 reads CSAAGKKTQYF. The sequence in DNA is TGCAGTGCGGCAGGGAAAAAGACCCAGTACTTC.